This passage covers 12 T cell receptor beta chains from one sample sequenced in a study of blood T cell repertoires in COVID-19. Produced via immunoSEQ multiplex PCR; TCRdb's table is partial and in-frame only. The table has 110,000 or so clones, 87% seen once. The sequenced sample consisted of peripheral blood. Receptor source: a human donor in a cohort sampled during active COVID-19.

Here the CDR3 DNA reads TGTGCCAGTACCCAAAGGACAGGGGGCTCCTACGAGCAGTACTTC. Protein sequence: CASTQRTGGSYEQYF. The V gene is TRBV19, the J gene TRBJ2-7; TRBD1 aligns across 10 bases. CDR1 LNHDA and CDR2 SQIVND come from the germline V gene (reference sequence). The length of the CDR3 is 15 residues. V shed 7 bases, J shed 0 bases, and the junction held 6 bases outside the gene matches.

V usage is TRBV5-1 and J usage is TRBJ1-4; 7 nucleotides agree with TRBD1. The CDR3 is 15 amino acids. Losses at the gene ends were 3 bases for V and 8 bases for J; bases not matched to a gene: 10. CDR1 and CDR2 from the germline V gene are SGHRS and YFSETQ. This CDR3 reads CASSSKQGLKEKLFF. The CDR3 coding sequence is TGCGCCAGCAGCTCGAAACAGGGGTTGAAGGAAAAACTGTTTTTT.

This chain joins TRBV5-4 and TRBJ2-1; weak D call: TRBD2 (5 bases). The length of the CDR3 is 14 residues. Trimming pared 0 bases from V and 1 base from J, leaving 5 bases between. Per germline, CDR1 SGHNT and CDR2 YYREEE (reference sequence). CDR3: CASSLAGSYNEQFF. CDR3 coding DNA: TGTGCCAGCAGCTTGGCGGGATCCTACAATGAGCAGTTCTTC.

The chain has TRBV5-1 and TRBJ2-7; 7 positions agree with TRBD1. This CDR3 comprises 14 residues. Per germline, CDR1 SGHRS and CDR2 YFSETQ. The J segment lost 6 bases and the V segment lost 5 bases, leaving 11 bases of the junction unmatched. The CDR3 nucleotides are TGCGCCAGCAGAACTGGAACAGGGGCGGCCGAGCAGTACTTC. Its protein is CASRTGTGAAEQYF.

There are a few counts of this clone. The chain carries TRBV27 and TRBJ1-2; 7 bases map to TRBD1. The CDR3 length is 13 residues. Germline V lookup: CDR1 MNHEY, CDR2 SMNVEV (reference sequence). The trim removed 8 bases at V and 5 bases at J, leaving 8 bases unmatched. CDR3 amino acids: CASSGRQGYGYTF. DNA for the CDR3: TGTGCCAGCTCTGGTAGACAGGGATATGGCTACACCTTC.

This chain uses TRBV19 with TRBJ2-4; TRBD2 matches at 13 bases. J lost 8 bases, V lost 5 bases, and 18 bases had no gene match. This CDR3 is built from 19 residues. Looked up from germline, CDR1 is LNHDA and CDR2 is SQIVND (reference sequence). CDR3 residues: CASSSSRDTGLAGVYIQYF. CDR3 nucleotides: TGTGCCAGTAGTTCCTCCCGGGACACTGGACTAGCGGGAGTGTACATTCAGTACTTC.

V and J are TRBV11-2 and TRBJ1-5; the D gene is possibly TRBD1 (5 bases). Germline assignment: CDR1 SGHAT and CDR2 FQNNGV. The V gene lost 5 bases and the J gene lost 1 base, with 9 bases spanning the gap. There are 14 residues in the CDR3. CDR3 in DNA: TGTGCCAGCAGCCCGACAGCAAGCAATCAGCCCCAGCATTTT. This codes for CASSPTASNQPQHF.

V usage is TRBV7-6 and J usage is TRBJ2-7, with 7 bases that match TRBD1. J was trimmed by 0 bases and V by 3 bases; bases with no gene match: 11. Germline V gene sequence: CDR1 SGHVS, CDR2 FNYEAQ. The CDR3 loop spans 17 amino acids. CDR3 in DNA: TGTGCCAGCAGCTTGGTAGGGCATGGGGACAGCTCCTACGAGCAGTACTTC. Translation: CASSLVGHGDSSYEQYF.

This chain links TRBV3-1 (or the pseudogene TRBV3-2) with TRBJ1-1, with D perhaps TRBD1 (6 bases). CDR3 length: 14 amino acids. V lost 3 bases and J lost 8, with 16 bases in between. From germline, CDR1 is LGHDT and CDR2 YNNKEL (reference sequence). CDR3 residues: CASSQVSPGTEAFF. For the CDR3, the DNA is TGTGCCAGCAGCCAGGTGTCCCCTGGGACAGAAGCTTTCTTT.

The J gene is TRBJ2-3, the V gene TRBV27, with D hard to call. With 5 bases removed from V and 2 bases from J, the gap between germline ends came to 23 bases. Germline V gene lookup returns CDR1 MNHEY and CDR2 SMNVEV (reference sequence). The CDR3 consists of 18 residues. The CDR3 reads CASSPDRQRLLITDTQYF. DNA for the CDR3: TGTGCCAGCAGTCCAGACCGGCAGCGATTGCTAATCACAGATACGCAGTATTTT.

Here the CDR3 reads CASSAPEGSQYF. CDR3 sequence (DNA): TGTGCCAGCAGCGCCCCCGAGGGATCGCAGTATTTT. The chain uses TRBV9 and TRBJ2-3; possibly TRBD2 for D (5 bases). Germline loops: CDR1 SGDLS, CDR2 YYNGEE. This CDR3 is built from 12 residues. The V end was cut by 3 bases, the J end by 10 bases, with 12 bases between.

V usage is TRBV7-6 and J usage is TRBJ1-5; 7 bases match TRBD1. The J segment lost 7 bases and the V segment lost 1 base, leaving 10 bases of the junction unmatched. The CDR3 extends over 16 amino acids. Germline lookup yields CDR1 SGHVS and CDR2 FNYEAQ. The CDR3 DNA follows: TGTGCCAGCAGCTTAGGCAGGAGGGGGCTGGGGCAGCCCCAGCATTTT. Its translation: CASSLGRRGLGQPQHF.